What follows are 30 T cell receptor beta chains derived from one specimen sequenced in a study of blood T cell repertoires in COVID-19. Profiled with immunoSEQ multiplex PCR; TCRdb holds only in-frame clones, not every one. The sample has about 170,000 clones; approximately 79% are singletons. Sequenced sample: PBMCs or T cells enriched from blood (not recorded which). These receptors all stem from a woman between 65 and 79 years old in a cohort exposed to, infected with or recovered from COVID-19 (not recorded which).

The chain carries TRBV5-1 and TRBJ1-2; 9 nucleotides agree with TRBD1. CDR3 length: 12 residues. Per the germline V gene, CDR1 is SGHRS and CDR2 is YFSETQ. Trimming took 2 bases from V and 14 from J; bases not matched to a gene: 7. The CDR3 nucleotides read TGCGCCAGCAGCTTCGGGACAGGGATGATGACCTTC. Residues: CASSFGTGMMTF.

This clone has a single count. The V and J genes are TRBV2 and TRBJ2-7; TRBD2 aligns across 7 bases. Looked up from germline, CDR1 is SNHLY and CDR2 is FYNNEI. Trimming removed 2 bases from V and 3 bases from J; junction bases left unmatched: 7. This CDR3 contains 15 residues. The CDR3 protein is CASSETLAVGYEQYF. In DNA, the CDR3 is TGTGCCAGCAGTGAAACTCTAGCGGTGGGCTACGAGCAGTACTTC.

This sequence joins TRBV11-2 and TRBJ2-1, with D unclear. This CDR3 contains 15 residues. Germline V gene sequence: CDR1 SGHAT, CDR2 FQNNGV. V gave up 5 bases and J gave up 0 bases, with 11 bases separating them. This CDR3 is CASSVSPGSYNEQFF. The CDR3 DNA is TGTGCCAGCAGCGTAAGCCCAGGCTCCTACAATGAGCAGTTCTTC.

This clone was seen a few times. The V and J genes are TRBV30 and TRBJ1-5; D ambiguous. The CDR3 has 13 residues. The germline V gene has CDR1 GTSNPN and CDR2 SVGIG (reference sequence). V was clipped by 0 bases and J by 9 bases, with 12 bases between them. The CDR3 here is CAWSVLVSGPQHF. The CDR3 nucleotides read TGTGCCTGGAGTGTACTGGTATCTGGGCCCCAGCATTTT. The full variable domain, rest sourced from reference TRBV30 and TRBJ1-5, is SQTIHQWPATLVQPVGSPLSLECTVEGTSNPNLYWYRQAAGRGLQLLFYSVGIGQISSEVPQNLSASRPQDRQFILSSKKLLLSDSGFYLCAWSVLVSGPQHFGDGTRLSIL.

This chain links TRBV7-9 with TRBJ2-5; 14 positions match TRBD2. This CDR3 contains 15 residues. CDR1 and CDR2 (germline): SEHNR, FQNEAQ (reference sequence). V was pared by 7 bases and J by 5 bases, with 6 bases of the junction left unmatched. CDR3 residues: CASTGTSGRTETQYF. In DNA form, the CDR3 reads TGTGCCAGCACAGGGACTAGCGGGAGAACTGAGACCCAGTACTTC.

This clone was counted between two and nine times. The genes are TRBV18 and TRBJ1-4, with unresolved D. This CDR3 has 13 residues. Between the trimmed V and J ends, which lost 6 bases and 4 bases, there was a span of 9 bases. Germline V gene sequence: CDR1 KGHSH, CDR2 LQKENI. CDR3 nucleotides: TGTGCCAGCTCCGCCGACAATAATGAAAAACTGTTTTTT. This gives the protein CASSADNNEKLFF.

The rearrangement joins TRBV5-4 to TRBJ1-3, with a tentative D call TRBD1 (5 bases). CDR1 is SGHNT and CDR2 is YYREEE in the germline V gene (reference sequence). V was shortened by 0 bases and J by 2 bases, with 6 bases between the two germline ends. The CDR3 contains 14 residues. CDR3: CASSLAGTGNTIYF. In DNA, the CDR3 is TGTGCCAGCAGCTTGGCAGGGACTGGAAACACCATATATTTT.

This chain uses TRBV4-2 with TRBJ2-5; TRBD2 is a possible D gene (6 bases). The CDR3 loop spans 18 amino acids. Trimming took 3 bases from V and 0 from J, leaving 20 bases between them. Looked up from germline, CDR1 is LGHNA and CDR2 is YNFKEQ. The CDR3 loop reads CASSHYLGGLGNQETQYF. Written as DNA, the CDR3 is TGTGCCAGCAGCCACTACTTGGGAGGCCTCGGGAACCAAGAGACCCAGTACTTC.

CDR3 region: CASSFTASGNTEAFF. CDR3 coding DNA: TGTGCCAGCAGTTTTACCGCGTCGGGAAACACTGAAGCTTTCTTT. This sequence joins TRBV13 and TRBJ1-1; D unclear. V was shortened by 6 bases and J by 2 bases, with 16 bases between the two germline ends. The CDR3 contains 15 residues. Germline V CDR1 and CDR2: PRHDT, FYEKMQ (reference sequence).

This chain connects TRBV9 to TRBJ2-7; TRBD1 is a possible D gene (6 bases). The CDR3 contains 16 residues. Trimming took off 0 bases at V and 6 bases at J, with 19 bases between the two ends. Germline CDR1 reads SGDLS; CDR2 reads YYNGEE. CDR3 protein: CASSVGGLPGVSEQYF. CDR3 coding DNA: TGTGCCAGCAGCGTAGGAGGTCTGCCAGGGGTAAGCGAGCAGTACTTC.

Here the CDR3 DNA reads TGTGCCAGCAGTTTGGGACAGTTCGGTCAGCCCCAGCATTTT. Translated, it gives CASSLGQFGQPQHF. J is TRBJ1-5 and V is TRBV6-6; 7 bases are a match to TRBD1. This CDR3 comprises 14 residues. CDR1 is MNHNY and CDR2 is SVGAGI in the germline V gene (reference sequence). Unmatched junction bases numbered 6, after V lost 4 bases and J lost 6 bases.

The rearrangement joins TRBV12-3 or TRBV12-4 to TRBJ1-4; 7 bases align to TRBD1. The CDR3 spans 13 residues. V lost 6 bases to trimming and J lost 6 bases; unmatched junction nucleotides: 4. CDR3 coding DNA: TGTGCCAGCAGAGCAACAGGGGATGAAAAACTGTTTTTT. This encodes CASRATGDEKLFF.

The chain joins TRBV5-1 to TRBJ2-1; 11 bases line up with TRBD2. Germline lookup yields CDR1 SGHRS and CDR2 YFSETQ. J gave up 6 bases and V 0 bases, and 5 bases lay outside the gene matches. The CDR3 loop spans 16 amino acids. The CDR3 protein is CASSLVLAGASNEQFF. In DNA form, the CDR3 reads TGCGCCAGCAGCTTGGTACTAGCGGGAGCATCCAATGAGCAGTTCTTC.

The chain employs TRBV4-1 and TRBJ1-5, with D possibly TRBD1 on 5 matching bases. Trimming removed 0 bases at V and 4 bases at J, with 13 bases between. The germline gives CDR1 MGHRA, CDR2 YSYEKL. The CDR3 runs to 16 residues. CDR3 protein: CASSQDPTGGNQPQHF. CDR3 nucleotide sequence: TGCGCCAGCAGCCAAGATCCTACGGGGGGAAATCAGCCCCAGCATTTT.

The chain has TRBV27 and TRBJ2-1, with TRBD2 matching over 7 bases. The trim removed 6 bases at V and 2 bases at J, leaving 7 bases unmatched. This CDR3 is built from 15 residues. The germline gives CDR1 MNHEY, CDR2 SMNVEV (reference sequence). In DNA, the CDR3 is TGTGCCAGCAGCGCGGGGGTTGACCCCTACAATGAGCAGTTCTTC. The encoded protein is CASSAGVDPYNEQFF.

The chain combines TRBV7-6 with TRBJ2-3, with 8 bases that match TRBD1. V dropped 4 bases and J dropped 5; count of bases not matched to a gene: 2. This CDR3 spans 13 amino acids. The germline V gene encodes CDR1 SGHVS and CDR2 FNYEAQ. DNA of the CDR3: TGTGCCAGCAGCTATGACAGGGGAGATACGCAGTATTTT. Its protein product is CASSYDRGDTQYF.

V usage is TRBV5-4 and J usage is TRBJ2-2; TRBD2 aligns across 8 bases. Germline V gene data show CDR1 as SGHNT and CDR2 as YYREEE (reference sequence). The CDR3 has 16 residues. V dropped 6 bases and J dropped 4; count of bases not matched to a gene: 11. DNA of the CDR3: TGTGCCAGCACTGTAAACGCGGGAGGTGGCACCGGGGAGCTGTTTTTT. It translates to CASTVNAGGGTGELFF.

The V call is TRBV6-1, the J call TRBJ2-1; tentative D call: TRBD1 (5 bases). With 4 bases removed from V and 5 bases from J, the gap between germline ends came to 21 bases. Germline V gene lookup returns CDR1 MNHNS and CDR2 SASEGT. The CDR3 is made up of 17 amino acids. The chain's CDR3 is CASSGTQGSARNNEQFF. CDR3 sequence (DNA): TGTGCCAGCAGTGGAACCCAGGGCTCCGCGAGGAACAATGAGCAGTTCTTC.

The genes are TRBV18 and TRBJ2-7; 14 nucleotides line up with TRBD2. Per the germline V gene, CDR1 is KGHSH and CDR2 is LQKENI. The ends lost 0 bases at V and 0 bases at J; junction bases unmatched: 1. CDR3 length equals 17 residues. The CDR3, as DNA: TGTGCCAGCTCACCACCCGGGACTAGCGGGAGCTCCTACGAGCAGTACTTC. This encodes CASSPPGTSGSSYEQYF. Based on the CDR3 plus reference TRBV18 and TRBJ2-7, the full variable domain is NAGVMQNPRHLVRRRGQEARLRCSPMKGHSHVYWYRQLPEEGLKFMVYLQKENIIDESGMPKERFSAEFPKEGPSILRIQQVVRGDSAAYFCASSPPGTSGSSYEQYFGPGTRLTVT.

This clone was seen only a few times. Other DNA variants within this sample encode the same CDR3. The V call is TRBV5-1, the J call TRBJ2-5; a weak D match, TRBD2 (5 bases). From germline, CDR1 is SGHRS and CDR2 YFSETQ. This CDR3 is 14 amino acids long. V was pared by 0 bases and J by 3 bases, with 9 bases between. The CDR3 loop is CASSLAQAEETQYF. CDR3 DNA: TGCGCCAGCAGCTTGGCCCAAGCGGAAGAGACCCAGTACTTC.

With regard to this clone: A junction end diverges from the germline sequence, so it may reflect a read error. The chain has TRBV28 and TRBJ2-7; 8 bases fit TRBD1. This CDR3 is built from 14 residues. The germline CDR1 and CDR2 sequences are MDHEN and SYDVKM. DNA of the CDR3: TGTGCCAGCAGTTTTTACTCCGGGACAGGATACCTGGACTTC. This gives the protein CASSFYSGTGYLDF.

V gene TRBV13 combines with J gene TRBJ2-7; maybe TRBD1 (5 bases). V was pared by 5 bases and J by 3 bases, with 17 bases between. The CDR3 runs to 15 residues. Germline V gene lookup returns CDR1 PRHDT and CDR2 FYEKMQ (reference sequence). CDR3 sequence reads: CASSRIPQGGYEQYF. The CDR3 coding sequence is TGTGCCAGCAGCCGAATTCCTCAGGGTGGCTACGAGCAGTACTTC.

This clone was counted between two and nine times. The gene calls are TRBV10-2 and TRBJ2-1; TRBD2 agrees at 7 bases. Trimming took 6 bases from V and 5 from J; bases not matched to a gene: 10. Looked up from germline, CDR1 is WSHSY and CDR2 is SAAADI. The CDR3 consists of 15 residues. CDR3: CASSGDYLTDNEQFF. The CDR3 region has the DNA TGCGCCAGCAGCGGGGACTACCTGACCGACAATGAGCAGTTCTTC.

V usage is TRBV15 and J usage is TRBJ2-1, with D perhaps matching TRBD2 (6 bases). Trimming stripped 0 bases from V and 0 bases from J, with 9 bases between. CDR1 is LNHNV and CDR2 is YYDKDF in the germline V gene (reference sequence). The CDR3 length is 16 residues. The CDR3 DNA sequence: TGTGCCACCAGCAGAGAGCGGGGAAGCTCCTACAATGAGCAGTTCTTC. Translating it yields CATSRERGSSYNEQFF.

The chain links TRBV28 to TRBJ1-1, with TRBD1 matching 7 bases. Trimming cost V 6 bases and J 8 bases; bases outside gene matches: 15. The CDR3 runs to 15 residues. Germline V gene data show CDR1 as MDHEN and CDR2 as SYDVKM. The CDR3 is CASSRAAGGNEEAFF. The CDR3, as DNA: TGTGCCAGCAGCCGAGCGGCAGGGGGGAATGAGGAAGCTTTCTTT.

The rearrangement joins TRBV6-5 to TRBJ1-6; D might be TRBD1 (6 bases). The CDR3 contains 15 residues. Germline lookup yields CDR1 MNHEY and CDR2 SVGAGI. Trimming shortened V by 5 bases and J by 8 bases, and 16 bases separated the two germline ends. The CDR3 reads CASSLEGGGDSPLHF. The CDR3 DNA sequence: TGTGCCAGCAGTCTAGAGGGGGGAGGGGATTCACCCCTCCACTTT.

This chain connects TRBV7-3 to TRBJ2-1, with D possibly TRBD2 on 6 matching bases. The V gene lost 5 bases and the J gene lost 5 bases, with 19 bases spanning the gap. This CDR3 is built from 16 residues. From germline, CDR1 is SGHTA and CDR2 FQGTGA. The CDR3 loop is CASSAPGTLLDNEQFF. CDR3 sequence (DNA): TGTGCCAGCAGCGCCCCCGGGACTCTTCTCGACAATGAGCAGTTCTTC.

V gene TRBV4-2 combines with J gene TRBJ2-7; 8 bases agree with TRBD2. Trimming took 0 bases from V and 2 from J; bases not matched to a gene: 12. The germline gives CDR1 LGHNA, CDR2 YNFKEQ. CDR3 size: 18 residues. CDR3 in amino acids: CASSQEVMVLADPYEQYF. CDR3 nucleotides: TGTGCCAGCAGCCAAGAAGTAATGGTACTAGCGGACCCCTACGAGCAGTACTTC.

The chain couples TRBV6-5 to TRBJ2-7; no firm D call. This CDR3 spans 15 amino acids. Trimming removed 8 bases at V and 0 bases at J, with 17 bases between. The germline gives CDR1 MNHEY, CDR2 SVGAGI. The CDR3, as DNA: TGTGCCAGCCGACCCAGGCTGGAAAGCTCCTACGAGCAGTACTTC. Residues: CASRPRLESSYEQYF.

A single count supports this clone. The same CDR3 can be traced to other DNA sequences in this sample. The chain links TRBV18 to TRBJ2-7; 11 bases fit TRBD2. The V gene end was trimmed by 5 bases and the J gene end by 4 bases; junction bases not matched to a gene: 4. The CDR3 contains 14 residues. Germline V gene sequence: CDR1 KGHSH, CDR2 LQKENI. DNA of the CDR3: TGTGCCAGCTCAGAAACTAGCGGGAGTTACGAGCAGTACTTC. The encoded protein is CASSETSGSYEQYF.